Below, 20 T cell receptor beta chains from the same sample are listed, as sequenced in a study of blood T cell repertoires in COVID-19. This table comes from immunoSEQ multiplex PCR, and its TCRdb copy is limited to in-frame clones, with some not included. Of approximately 200,000 clones in the sample, roughly nine tenths are singletons; the top ten hold about 2.3%. Material for sequencing was PBMCs or T cells enriched from blood (not recorded which). The receptors come from a woman aged 25-40 years who had recovered from COVID-19.

This sequence joins TRBV9 and TRBJ1-2; no reliable D call. The V and J ends lost 3 bases and 8 bases respectively, with 17 bases between them. CDR1 SGDLS and CDR2 YYNGEE come from the germline V gene. The CDR3 covers 14 residues. The CDR3 sequence: CASSELKAYLGYTF. The CDR3 coding sequence is TGTGCCAGCAGCGAACTAAAGGCTTATTTGGGCTACACCTTC.

The genes are TRBV11-1 and TRBJ2-5, with D unclear. In germline, CDR1 is SGHAT, CDR2 FQDESV (reference sequence). Trimming removed 6 bases at V and 2 bases at J, with 16 bases between. The CDR3 is made up of 15 amino acids. CDR3 amino acids: CASSRRGAEQETQYF. CDR3 nucleotide sequence: TGTGCCAGCAGTCGACGTGGCGCGGAACAAGAGACCCAGTACTTC.

The rearrangement links TRBV7-2 to TRBJ1-6, with TRBD1 matching over 8 bases. Trimming removed 1 base from V and 7 bases from J; junction bases left unmatched: 3. This CDR3 has 15 amino acids. Looked up from germline, CDR1 is SGHTA and CDR2 is FQGNSA. CDR3 sequence (DNA): TGTGCCAGCAGCTTAGAATACAGGGGGAATTCACCCCTCCACTTT. This codes for CASSLEYRGNSPLHF.

The genes are TRBV24-1 and TRBJ1-1, with 8 positions matching TRBD1. V gave up 2 bases and J gave up 5 bases; unmatched junction bases: 6. The length of the CDR3 is 15 residues. Germline V gene sequence: CDR1 KGHDR, CDR2 SFDVKD. The CDR3, as DNA: TGTGCCACCAGTGATTCCCAGGGGGCGCGGACTGAAGCTTTCTTT. The encoded protein is CATSDSQGARTEAFF.

V gene TRBV12-5 combines with J gene TRBJ2-3; D perhaps matches TRBD2 (6 bases). The germline V and J ends were trimmed by 4 bases and 2 bases, with 10 bases remaining between them. CDR1 is LGHNT, CDR2 FRNRAP, per germline. CDR3 length equals 14 residues. Here the CDR3 DNA reads TGTGCTAGTGGTTCGGGACTGATCACAGATACGCAGTATTTT. Amino acid sequence: CASGSGLITDTQYF.

The chain joins TRBV6-6 to TRBJ2-5, with 9 bases matching TRBD1. The J call may not be correct, given that the DNA end is closer to TRBJ2-7. The CDR3 spans 15 residues. Germline CDR1 MNHNY, CDR2 SVGAGI (reference sequence). CDR3 sequence: CASSPGQGYSYEQYF. The CDR3 DNA is TGTGCCAGCAGCCCCGGACAGGGGTACTCCTACGAGCAGTACTTC.

As regards this clone: This same CDR3 is encoded by further DNA sequences in the sample. The chain is built from TRBV12-5 and TRBJ1-1; D remains ambiguous. CDR3 length equals 13 residues. Trimming removed 3 bases from V and 5 bases from J, with 10 bases in between. Germline CDR1 and CDR2: LGHNT and FRNRAP. CDR3 nucleotides: TGTGCTAGTGGTTTAGCTGGGCGAACTGAAGCTTTCTTT. This translates into CASGLAGRTEAFF.

CDR3 bases: TGTGCCAGTACCTCACTAGCGGGGGGGGTTAATACGCAGTATTTT. The encoded protein is CASTSLAGGVNTQYF. The chain couples TRBV19 to TRBJ2-3; 13 bases are a match to TRBD2. Looked up from germline, CDR1 is LNHDA and CDR2 is SQIVND (reference sequence). CDR3 length: 15 residues. With V trimmed by 7 bases and J by 7 bases, 8 bases remained unmatched.

The chain couples TRBV6-5 to TRBJ1-5; 11 bases are a match to TRBD1. CDR1 MNHEY and CDR2 SVGAGI come from the germline V gene. This CDR3 spans 14 amino acids. V was clipped by 6 bases and J by 4 bases; unmatched bases: 2. CDR3 sequence reads: CASRGQGGNQPQHF. CDR3 bases: TGTGCCAGCAGGGGACAGGGGGGTAATCAGCCCCAGCATTTT.

The chain joins TRBV2 to TRBJ1-6; no reliable D call. The CDR3 sequence is 16 residues long. V was pared by 10 bases and J by 0 bases, with 16 bases between. CDR1 and CDR2 (germline): SNHLY, FYNNEI. The CDR3 sequence: CATSMRASSYNSPLHF. The CDR3 coding sequence is TGTGCCACTTCGATGAGGGCCAGCTCCTATAATTCACCCCTCCACTTT.

Only a few counts were recorded for this clone. The genes are TRBV9 and TRBJ1-4; weak D call: TRBD1 (5 bases). Trimming left V 0 bases short and J 6 bases short, with 15 bases between. From germline, CDR1 is SGDLS and CDR2 YYNGEE. The CDR3 is made up of 16 amino acids. CDR3 bases: TGTGCCAGCAGCGTAGACGGGGGAGTGCTTGATGAAAAACTGTTTTTT. This encodes CASSVDGGVLDEKLFF.

This clone has only one observation. CDR3 DNA: TGTGCCAGCAGCCATCGACTAGCGGGAGAGACCCAGTACTTC. This sequence encodes CASSHRLAGETQYF. The V and J genes are TRBV4-2 and TRBJ2-5, with 10 nucleotides matching TRBD2. This CDR3 is 14 amino acids long. CDR1 LGHNA and CDR2 YNFKEQ come from the germline V gene. Trimming cost V 3 bases and J 4 bases; bases outside gene matches: 2.

This chain uses TRBV18 with TRBJ1-1, with D tentatively TRBD1 (6 bases). This CDR3 spans 14 amino acids. Germline loops: CDR1 KGHSH, CDR2 LQKENI. Trimming stripped 6 bases from V and 4 bases from J, with 15 bases between. In DNA form, the CDR3 reads TGTGCCAGCTCTCCGGGGACACAGGGCACTGAAGCTTTCTTT. It specifies CASSPGTQGTEAFF.

The chain couples TRBV7-2 to TRBJ1-1; TRBD1 agrees at 9 bases. The germline V gene has CDR1 SGHTA and CDR2 FQGNSA. The CDR3 totals 13 residues. Trimming cost V 1 base and J 8 bases; bases outside gene matches: 2. The CDR3 DNA reads TGTGCCAGCAGCTTAGTAGGGACAGGGGAAGCTTTCTTT. Amino acid sequence: CASSLVGTGEAFF.

This clone turned up a few times. This chain joins TRBV7-2 and TRBJ1-6; D may be TRBD1 (6 bases). The V end lost 4 bases, the J end lost 6 bases, and 13 bases lay between the germline ends. The length of the CDR3 is 15 residues. In germline, CDR1 is SGHTA, CDR2 FQGNSA. The CDR3 bases are TGTGCCAGCAGCTCCTCCGGGACACCTAATTCACCCCTCCACTTT. Protein: CASSSSGTPNSPLHF.

V gene TRBV7-2 combines with J gene TRBJ1-2; 7 nucleotides match TRBD1. This CDR3 has 14 amino acids. Germline V CDR1 and CDR2: SGHTA, FQGNSA. Losses at the gene ends were 6 bases for V and 1 base for J; bases not matched to a gene: 5. The CDR3 spells CASSPGTDNYGYTF. The CDR3 DNA reads as TGTGCCAGCAGTCCAGGGACAGATAACTATGGCTACACCTTC.

V is TRBV18 and J is TRBJ1-5, with 7 bases lining up with TRBD1. There are 14 residues in the CDR3. From germline, CDR1 is KGHSH and CDR2 LQKENI. Unmatched junction bases numbered 5, after V lost 2 bases and J lost 7 bases. This chain's CDR3 is CASSPGRGEQPQHF. The CDR3 coding sequence is TGTGCCAGCTCACCAGGCAGGGGGGAGCAGCCCCAGCATTTT. The entire variable domain, with the rest obtained from reference TRBV18 and TRBJ1-5, is as follows: NAGVMQNPRHLVRRRGQEARLRCSPMKGHSHVYWYRQLPEEGLKFMVYLQKENIIDESGMPKERFSAEFPKEGPSILRIQQVVRGDSAAYFCASSPGRGEQPQHFGDGTRLSIL.

The chain recombines TRBV28 with TRBJ1-1, with no clear D. This CDR3 region has 11 residues. CDR1 is MDHEN and CDR2 is SYDVKM in the germline V gene. The germline V and J ends were trimmed by 4 bases and 6 bases, with 6 bases remaining between them. CDR3 in amino acids: CASSWSAEAFF. In DNA form, the CDR3 reads TGTGCCAGCAGTTGGAGCGCTGAAGCTTTCTTT.

This chain links TRBV5-1 with TRBJ1-1; D is uncertain. The V gene's germline CDR1 is SGHRS and CDR2 YFSETQ. The CDR3 sequence is 15 residues long. The V and J ends lost 0 bases and 4 bases respectively, with 13 bases between them. CDR3 DNA: TGCGCCAGCAGCTTGGACCCCGACGGACTCACTGAAGCTTTCTTT. Translated: CASSLDPDGLTEAFF. Based on the CDR3 plus reference TRBV5-1 and TRBJ1-1, the full variable domain is KAGVTQTPRYLIKTRGQQVTLSCSPISGHRSVSWYQQTPGQGLQFLFEYFSETQRNKGNFPGRFSGRQFSNSRSEMNVSTLELGDSALYLCASSLDPDGLTEAFFGQGTRLTVV.

This chain joins TRBV14 and TRBJ2-5; tentatively, D is TRBD2 (6 bases). CDR1 is SGHDN, CDR2 FVKESK, per germline. The V end was cut by 0 bases, the J end by 9 bases, with 11 bases between. This CDR3 contains 13 residues. CDR3 sequence (DNA): TGTGCCAGCAGCCAAGACCGCGGGATGTCCCAGTACTTC. Translated: CASSQDRGMSQYF.